Listed below are T cell receptor beta chains from one sample, sequenced in a study of OX40 agonist ivuxolimab in advanced cancers. Repertoires were generated with immunoSEQ multiplex PCR, while TCRdb's copy carries only in-frame clones and drops some. This table has 90,000 to 120,000 clones, around 90% appearing once. The material sequenced was CD4+ or CD8+ T cells sorted from blood, taken in a trial of the OX40 agonist ivuxolimab. Source of these receptors: an adult with an advanced solid tumor such as melanoma, head and neck, liver or kidney cancer. CDR3s include the opening cysteine and the closing phenylalanine or tryptophan. The order of the fields is CDR3 protein, CDR3 length, V gene.

cdr3_aa: CASSYRTYEQYF
cdr3_length: 12
v_call: TRBV6-6

cdr3_aa: CASSSLRLDSGIHGELFF
cdr3_length: 18
v_call: TRBV13

cdr3_aa: CASSESSGRTNEQFF
cdr3_length: 15
v_call: TRBV6-1

cdr3_aa: CASSRFGEAEAPGGYGYTF
cdr3_length: 19
v_call: TRBV19

cdr3_aa: CASSPALIAGGPNEQFF
cdr3_length: 17
v_call: TRBV18

cdr3_aa: CASSFQIAGFDYGYTF
cdr3_length: 16
v_call: TRBV5-6

cdr3_aa: CASTPDREGNQPQHF
cdr3_length: 15
v_call: TRBV28

cdr3_aa: CASSVQGNYEQYF
cdr3_length: 13
v_call: TRBV2

cdr3_aa: CASSLTGTSGRYEQYF
cdr3_length: 16
v_call: TRBV6-6

cdr3_aa: CASSLSSQGIEKLFF
cdr3_length: 15
v_call: TRBV28

cdr3_aa: CASTEGEPQHF
cdr3_length: 11
v_call: TRBV6-1

cdr3_aa: CASSLGNQPQHF
cdr3_length: 12
v_call: TRBV5-6

cdr3_aa: CASSHSGGSETDTQYF
cdr3_length: 16
v_call: TRBV4-3

cdr3_aa: CASGLEGESREVNYGYTF
cdr3_length: 18
v_call: TRBV12-5

cdr3_aa: CASSLGGLAGDYEQYF
cdr3_length: 16
v_call: TRBV5-4

cdr3_aa: CASSPGQGAEGYTF
cdr3_length: 14
v_call: TRBV18

cdr3_aa: CASTYNTIRNQPQHF
cdr3_length: 15
v_call: TRBV19

cdr3_aa: CASSYGGIDYGYTF
cdr3_length: 14
v_call: TRBV6-5

cdr3_aa: CASSERQGGGTDTQYF
cdr3_length: 16
v_call: TRBV9

cdr3_aa: CASSPRSGIGDTQYF
cdr3_length: 15
v_call: TRBV18

cdr3_aa: CASNGLAGVYNEQFF
cdr3_length: 15
v_call: TRBV28

cdr3_aa: CASGFQGATEAFF
cdr3_length: 13
v_call: TRBV12-5

cdr3_aa: CASSLYQRGTTSYEQYF
cdr3_length: 17
v_call: TRBV28

cdr3_aa: CASSPVGNTQYF
cdr3_length: 12
v_call: TRBV11-2

cdr3_aa: CASSLENANTGELFF
cdr3_length: 15
v_call: TRBV5-1

cdr3_aa: CASSRKTDGNTEAFF
cdr3_length: 15
v_call: TRBV6-5

cdr3_aa: CAWSLDRARTEAFF
cdr3_length: 14
v_call: TRBV30

cdr3_aa: CASSLVVSRTIDTQYF
cdr3_length: 16
v_call: TRBV5-4

cdr3_aa: CASSRVPGPSNYGYTF
cdr3_length: 16
v_call: TRBV21-1

cdr3_aa: CASSTGSQPQHF
cdr3_length: 12
v_call: TRBV6-5

cdr3_aa: CASSKIKGSSNTGELFF
cdr3_length: 17
v_call: TRBV19

cdr3_aa: CASSSGGNQYF
cdr3_length: 11
v_call: TRBV7-2

cdr3_aa: CASSAKDRATEAFF
cdr3_length: 14
v_call: TRBV5-6

cdr3_aa: CASSLEQLNEKLFF
cdr3_length: 14
v_call: TRBV5-1

cdr3_aa: CASSLDRSPNNSPLHF
cdr3_length: 16
v_call: TRBV5-6

cdr3_aa: CASKGTGGPGYTF
cdr3_length: 13
v_call: TRBV6-5

cdr3_aa: CSVEPGLGQPQHF
cdr3_length: 13
v_call: TRBV29-1

cdr3_aa: CASEGNTEAFF
cdr3_length: 11
v_call: TRBV2

cdr3_aa: CASSRTGGGQPQHF
cdr3_length: 14
v_call: TRBV7-2

cdr3_aa: CSVGLVQSNTGELFF
cdr3_length: 15
v_call: TRBV29-1

cdr3_aa: CAWTVEGGELFF
cdr3_length: 12
v_call: TRBV30

cdr3_aa: CASSRNSNQPQHF
cdr3_length: 13
v_call: TRBV2

cdr3_aa: CASSLSRPYSGNTIYF
cdr3_length: 16
v_call: TRBV6-6

cdr3_aa: CASSVQGARETQYF
cdr3_length: 14
v_call: TRBV9

cdr3_aa: CATLTSQITQYF
cdr3_length: 12
v_call: TRBV28

cdr3_aa: CASSNSRGNEKLFF
cdr3_length: 14
v_call: TRBV7-3

cdr3_aa: CASSWWPSNQPQHF
cdr3_length: 14
v_call: TRBV5-1

cdr3_aa: CASSLDRGSETQYF
cdr3_length: 14
v_call: TRBV5-6

cdr3_aa: CASKTGGPNYGYTF
cdr3_length: 14
v_call: TRBV28